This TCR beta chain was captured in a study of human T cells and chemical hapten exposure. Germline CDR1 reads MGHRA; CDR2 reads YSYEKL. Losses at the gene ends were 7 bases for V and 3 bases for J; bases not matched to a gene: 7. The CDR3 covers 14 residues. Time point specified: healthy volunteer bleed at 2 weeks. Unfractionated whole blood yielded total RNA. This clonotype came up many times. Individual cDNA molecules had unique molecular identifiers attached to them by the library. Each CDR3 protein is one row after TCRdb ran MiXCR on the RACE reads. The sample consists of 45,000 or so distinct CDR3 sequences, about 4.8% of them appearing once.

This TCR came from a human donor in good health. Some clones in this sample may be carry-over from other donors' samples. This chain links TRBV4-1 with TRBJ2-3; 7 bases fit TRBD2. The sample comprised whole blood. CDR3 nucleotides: TGCGCCAGCAAGACGGCGGGAGCAACAGATACGCAGTATTTT. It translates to CASKTAGATDTQYF.